This T cell receptor (beta chain) derives from a study of cytomegalovirus exposure and HLA in healthy donors. Study-level points and caveats: Rarity characterized most TCR sequences, yet some public TCRs appeared in many donors. There were under 200 TCR beta chains listed as cytomegalovirus-associated. In a later analysis, a genetic analysis reported fewer productive-TCR N-insertions in an Asian-associated ancestry cluster than the cohort average. CMV serostatus was the only recorded immune exposure for donors.

This CDR3 has 14 residues. V was clipped by 2 bases and J by 6 bases, with 12 bases between them. CDR1 and CDR2 from the germline V gene are SGHRS and YFSETQ. The study ran its PCR with 60 Vbeta and 13 Jbeta primers. Here immunoSEQ multiplex PCR was the method, and the copy in TCRdb shows in-frame clones only, minus some. The profile covers around 130,000 clones, with around 70% appearing a single time and about 3.4% taken by the ten largest. On this clone itself: Its specificity is unknown.

The receptor comes from a man aged 25 to 40 in good health and CMV-seronegative. The V call is TRBV5-1, the J call TRBJ2-1; possible D gene TRBD1, 6 bases. Sequences were obtained from PBMCs. The CDR3 DNA follows: TGCGCCAGCAGCTTACAACTAGGGGGCAATGAGCAGTTCTTC. It encodes CASSLQLGGNEQFF.